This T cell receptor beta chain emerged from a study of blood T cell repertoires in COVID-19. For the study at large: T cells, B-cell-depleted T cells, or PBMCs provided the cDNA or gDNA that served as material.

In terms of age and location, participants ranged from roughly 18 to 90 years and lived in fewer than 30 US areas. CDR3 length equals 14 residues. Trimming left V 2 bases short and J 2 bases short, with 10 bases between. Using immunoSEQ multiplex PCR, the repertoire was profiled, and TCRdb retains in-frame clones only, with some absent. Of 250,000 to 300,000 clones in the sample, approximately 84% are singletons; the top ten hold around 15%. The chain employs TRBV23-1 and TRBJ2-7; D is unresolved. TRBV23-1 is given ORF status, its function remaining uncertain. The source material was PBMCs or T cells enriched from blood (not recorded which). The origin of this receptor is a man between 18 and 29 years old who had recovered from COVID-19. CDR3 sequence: CASSQRYYTYEQYF. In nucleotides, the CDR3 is TGCGCCAGCAGTCAACGGTACTACACCTACGAGCAGTACTTC.